Each of the 2 T cell receptor beta chains below was sequenced from the same sample in a study of shared clonotypes between healthy human individuals (dated by TCRdb to 2020 to 2022). Library prep was done by the immunoSEQ multiplex PCR assay. TCRdb retrieved this table from immuneACCESS and kept in-frame rearrangements only. Not all clones are present; in checked studies, unresolved V genes account for under half, and no reason is known for the remainder. This sample has approximately 2.3 million clones in its table, and 80% to 95% of those were observed once. The top ten clones comprise 0.3% to 0.4% of the sample. Source material: naive CD4+ T cells from PBMCs. The cell subset or site label on this specimen signifies: CD45RA+ positively selected. Receptor source: a man younger than 35 in good health. Some clones in this sample may be carry-over from other donors' samples.

The chain is built from TRBV9 and TRBJ1-4; TRBD1 matches at 7 bases. The junction had 20 bases not matched to a gene; V was cut back by 4 bases and J by 5 bases. Germline lookup yields CDR1 SGDLS and CDR2 YYNGEE. The CDR3 consists of 19 residues. CDR3 sequence: CASSPRGGTVPRANEKLFF. For the CDR3, the DNA is TGTGCCAGCAGCCCCCGTGGGGGGACAGTCCCAAGGGCGAATGAAAAACTGTTTTTT.

Comment on this clone: This CDR3 is also generated by other DNA sequences in the sample. The chain joins TRBV28 to TRBJ2-7, with unresolved D. CDR1 MDHEN and CDR2 SYDVKM come from the germline V gene. The CDR3 is 13 residues long. V was cut by 4 bases and J by 7 bases, with 14 bases left in between. CDR3 sequence reads: CASSSPPVGEQYF. The DNA of the CDR3 is TGTGCCAGCAGTTCTCCCCCCGTTGGAGAGCAGTACTTC.